Sequencing of this TCR beta chain was carried out in a study of OX40 agonist ivuxolimab in advanced cancers. Some clones are missing from TCRdb's copy, which holds only in-frame ones; the method was immunoSEQ multiplex PCR. This table holds about 67,000 clones, about 88% found once. Trimming shortened V by 0 bases and J by 1 base, and 15 bases separated the two germline ends. CDR3 size: 17 residues. Germline V gene lookup returns CDR1 SGDLS and CDR2 YYNGEE. This chain links TRBV9 with TRBJ2-3; D tentatively reads TRBD1 or TRBD2 (6 bases each). The specimen comprised CD4+ or CD8+ T cells sorted from blood, sampled in a trial of the OX40 agonist ivuxolimab. This clonotype was sampled from an adult with an advanced solid tumor such as melanoma, head and neck, liver or kidney cancer. The CDR3 here is CASSVEAGGWGTDTQYF. The CDR3 DNA is TGTGCCAGCAGCGTAGAGGCCGGGGGCTGGGGCACAGATACGCAGTATTTT.